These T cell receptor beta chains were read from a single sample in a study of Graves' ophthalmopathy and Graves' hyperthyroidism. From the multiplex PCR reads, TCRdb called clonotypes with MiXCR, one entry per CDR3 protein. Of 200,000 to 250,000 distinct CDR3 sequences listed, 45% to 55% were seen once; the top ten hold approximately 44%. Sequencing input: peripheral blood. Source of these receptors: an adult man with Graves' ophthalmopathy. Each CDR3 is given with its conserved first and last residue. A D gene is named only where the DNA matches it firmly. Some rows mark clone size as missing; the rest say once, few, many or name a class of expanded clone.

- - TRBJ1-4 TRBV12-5 CASSFLGATNEKLFF TGTGCCAGCAGTTTTTTAGGCGCAACTAATGAAAAACTGTTTTTT
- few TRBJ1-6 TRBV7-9 CASSLGVSPLHF TGTGCCAGCAGCTTGGGGGTTTCACCCCTCCACTTT
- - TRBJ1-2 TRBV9 CASSAPQGAEGYGYTF TGTGCCAGCAGCGCCCCTCAGGGCGCAGAGGGCTATGGCTACACCTTC
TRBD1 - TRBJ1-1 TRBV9 CASSQGGSGANVLTFF TGTGCCAGCAGCCAAGGGGGCTCTGGGGCCAACGTCCTGACTTTCTTT
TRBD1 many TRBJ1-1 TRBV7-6 CASSSLTGGNTEAFF TGTGCCAGCAGCTCCTTGACAGGGGGGAACACTGAAGCTTTCTTT
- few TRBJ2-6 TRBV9 CASSAGQHSGANVLTF TGTGCCAGCAGCGCCGGACAACACTCTGGGGCCAACGTCCTGACTTTC
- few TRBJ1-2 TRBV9 CASSVSRVGYGYTF TGTGCCAGCAGCGTGAGCAGGGTGGGGTATGGCTACACCTTC
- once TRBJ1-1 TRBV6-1 CASSPLYGQSNTEAFF TGTGCCAGCAGTCCGCTCTATGGACAGTCGAACACTGAAGCTTTCTTT
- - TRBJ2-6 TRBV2 CASMKRVEGANVLTF TGTGCCAGCATGAAGAGGGTCGAAGGGGCCAACGTCCTGACTTTC
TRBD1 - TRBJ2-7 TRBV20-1 CSAPGTGGHEQYF TGCAGTGCTCCCGGGACAGGGGGACACGAGCAGTACTTC
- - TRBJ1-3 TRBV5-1 CASSLFGENGNTIYF TGCGCCAGCAGCTTGTTCGGGGAGAATGGAAACACCATATATTTT
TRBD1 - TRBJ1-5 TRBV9 CASSEQGAGNQPQHF TGTGCCAGCAGTGAACAGGGGGCCGGCAATCAGCCCCAGCATTTT
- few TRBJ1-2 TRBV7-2 CASSFVMFGYTF TGTGCCAGCAGCTTTGTAATGTTTGGCTACACCTTC
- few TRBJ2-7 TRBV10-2 CASSGGGTPYEQYF TGCGCCAGCAGTGGAGGGGGTACCCCCTACGAGCAGTACTTC
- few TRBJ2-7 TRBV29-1 CSVEGDAAYEQYF TGCAGCGTTGAAGGTGACGCGGCCTACGAGCAGTACTTC
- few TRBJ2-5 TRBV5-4 CASTEGGDTQETQYF TGTGCCAGCACCGAAGGGGGGGACACCCAAGAGACCCAGTACTTC
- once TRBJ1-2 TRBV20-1 CSARAEGGGYGYTF TGCAGTGCTAGGGCAGAGGGGGGGGGCTATGGCTACACCTTC
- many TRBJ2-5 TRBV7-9 CASSLVSQETQYF TGTGCCAGCAGCTTAGTCAGCCAAGAGACCCAGTACTTC
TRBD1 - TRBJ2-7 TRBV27 CASSPRDRGYSGEQYF TGTGCCAGCAGTCCCCGGGACAGGGGGTATTCAGGAGAGCAGTACTTC
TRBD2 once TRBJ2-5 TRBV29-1 CSVELGREQETQYF TGCAGCGTTGAACTGGGGCGGGAGCAAGAGACCCAGTACTTC